The 15 T cell receptor beta chains in this list originate from one sample, sequenced in a study of blood T cell repertoires in COVID-19. Profiled with immunoSEQ multiplex PCR; TCRdb holds only in-frame clones, not every one. In the table there are about 500,000 clones, 87% of which are singletons. Sequenced sample: PBMCs or T cells enriched from blood (not recorded which). These TCRs come from a young woman who had recovered from COVID-19.

CDR3 coding DNA: TGTGCCAGCGGGGAGGGGGGAGGCTATGGCTACACCTTC. Its protein is CASGEGGGYGYTF. V usage is TRBV28 and J usage is TRBJ1-2; possible D gene TRBD1, 6 bases. Trimming removed 8 bases from V and 4 bases from J, with 14 bases in between. The CDR3 covers 13 residues. The germline V gene has CDR1 MDHEN and CDR2 SYDVKM.

This chain uses TRBV25-1 with TRBJ1-6, with D possibly matching TRBD1 (5 bases). Germline V lookup: CDR1 MGHDK, CDR2 SYGVNS. The CDR3 covers 15 residues. Trimming pared 2 bases from V and 8 bases from J, leaving 13 bases between. The CDR3 DNA reads as TGTGCCAGCAGTGAAGATAGGACCAGGGATTCACCCCTCCACTTT. Residues: CASSEDRTRDSPLHF.

The chain uses TRBV28 and TRBJ1-2, with D unresolved. CDR1 is MDHEN, CDR2 SYDVKM, per germline. This CDR3 is built from 15 residues. Trimming pared 5 bases from V and 2 bases from J, leaving 15 bases between. CDR3: CASSPPAGVNYGYTF. The DNA of the CDR3 is TGTGCCAGCAGTCCCCCGGCAGGTGTAAACTATGGCTACACCTTC.

This clone was observed at least ten times. This chain uses TRBV7-2 with TRBJ1-1; D ambiguous. The germline V gene has CDR1 SGHTA and CDR2 FQGNSA. Trimming stripped 5 bases from V and 0 bases from J, with 13 bases between. The CDR3 is made up of 15 amino acids. The CDR3 coding sequence is TGTGCCAGCAGCAAACGGACGGGAATGAACACTGAAGCTTTCTTT. Translated, it gives CASSKRTGMNTEAFF.

The chain is built from TRBV2 and TRBJ2-7; the D gene is possibly TRBD1 (5 bases). CDR3 size: 12 residues. V was cut by 6 bases and J by 8 bases, with 14 bases left in between. CDR1 is SNHLY and CDR2 is FYNNEI in the germline V gene. CDR3 DNA sequence: TGTGCCAGCAGAGGTGGACAACCCCAGCAGTACTTC. Protein: CASRGGQPQQYF.

V is TRBV6-5 and J is TRBJ1-5; the match to TRBD1 covers 11 bases. The germline V gene has CDR1 MNHEY and CDR2 SVGAGI. Losses at the gene ends were 2 bases for V and 4 bases for J; bases not matched to a gene: 1. The CDR3 loop spans 15 amino acids. The CDR3 loop is CASSYGTGGNQPQHF. CDR3 DNA sequence: TGTGCCAGCAGTTACGGGACAGGGGGAAATCAGCCCCAGCATTTT.

The chain is built from TRBV28 and TRBJ1-5; weak D call: TRBD1 (5 bases). There are 18 residues in the CDR3. Looked up from germline, CDR1 is MDHEN and CDR2 is SYDVKM. V lost 0 bases and J lost 2, with 17 bases in between. The CDR3, as DNA: TGTGCCAGCAGTTTATGGGCTGGGAGCGGGGGAGGCAATCAGCCCCAGCATTTT. It yields the protein CASSLWAGSGGGNQPQHF.

The V call is TRBV19, the J call TRBJ2-2; 10 bases match TRBD1. The germline CDR1 and CDR2 sequences are LNHDA and SQIVND (reference sequence). V dropped 1 base and J dropped 4; count of bases not matched to a gene: 3. This CDR3 region has 16 residues. The CDR3 region is CASSIGTGGVTGELFF. The CDR3 nucleotides read TGTGCCAGTAGTATAGGGACAGGGGGGGTCACCGGGGAGCTGTTTTTT.

V gene TRBV5-1 combines with J gene TRBJ2-7, with TRBD1 as a possible D gene (6 bases). The V gene's germline CDR1 is SGHRS and CDR2 YFSETQ. Trimming pared 2 bases from V and 3 bases from J, leaving 9 bases between. The CDR3 is 13 residues long. CDR3 in amino acids: CASSLQGDYEQYF. The CDR3 DNA reads TGCGCCAGCAGCTTACAGGGAGACTACGAGCAGTACTTC.

This sequence joins TRBV5-1 and TRBJ2-1; 10 bases fit TRBD2. The CDR3 contains 16 residues. The V and J ends lost 3 bases and 3 bases, in that order; junction bases with no gene match: 6. Germline assignment: CDR1 SGHRS and CDR2 YFSETQ. In DNA, the CDR3 is TGCGCCAGCAGCTCCTCCCCTAGCGGGGGCTACAATGAGCAGTTCTTC. Translating it yields CASSSSPSGGYNEQFF.

The chain employs TRBV10-3 and TRBJ1-1; TRBD1 matches at 8 bases. Germline V gene sequence: CDR1 ENHRY, CDR2 SYGVKD. CDR3 length: 13 amino acids. Unmatched junction bases numbered 1, after V lost 6 bases and J lost 1 base. The CDR3 region has the DNA TGTGCCATCAGGGACAGGGCGAACACTGAAGCTTTCTTT. Its translation: CAIRDRANTEAFF.

The genes are TRBV15 and TRBJ1-3; D might be TRBD1 (6 bases). The germline V gene encodes CDR1 LNHNV and CDR2 YYDKDF (reference sequence). The V end lost 0 bases, the J end lost 0 bases, and 18 bases lay between the germline ends. This CDR3 comprises 19 residues. The CDR3 DNA reads as TGTGCCACCAGCAGAGATATATCACAGGGAGGGTCCTCTGGAAACACCATATATTTT. It translates to CATSRDISQGGSSGNTIYF.

The chain carries TRBV18 and TRBJ1-1; 7 bases map to TRBD1. CDR3 length: 15 residues. V lost 0 bases to trimming and J lost 5 bases; unmatched junction nucleotides: 6. Per the germline V gene, CDR1 is KGHSH and CDR2 is LQKENI. CDR3 coding DNA: TGTGCCAGCTCACCACCGTCAGGGGGTAAAACTGAAGCTTTCTTT. Its translation is CASSPPSGGKTEAFF.

This chain joins TRBV7-2 and TRBJ1-2, with TRBD1 matching over 8 bases. This CDR3 has 16 amino acids. The germline V gene has CDR1 SGHTA and CDR2 FQGNSA. V trimming: 0 bases; J trimming: 2 bases; junction bases outside the gene matches: 5. The CDR3 protein is CASSLASGQGNYGYTF. The DNA for the CDR3 is TGTGCCAGCAGCTTAGCCTCCGGACAGGGCAACTATGGCTACACCTTC.

V gene TRBV5-4 combines with J gene TRBJ2-1, with 11 bases aligning to TRBD2. The CDR3 is 15 amino acids. CDR1 and CDR2 (germline): SGHNT, YYREEE (reference sequence). The J segment lost 9 bases and the V segment lost 3 bases, leaving 8 bases of the junction unmatched. The DNA for the CDR3 is TGTGCCAGCAGCTCCTTAGCGGGGGGGCCGCGTGAGCAGTTCTTC. Amino acids: CASSSLAGGPREQFF.